The 13 T cell receptor beta chains below all came from one sample that was sequenced in a study of chemoradiotherapy in HPV16-positive cancers. Libraries were prepared by immunoSEQ multiplex PCR; TCRdb keeps only in-frame clonotypes and omits some of them. The sample lists about 30,000 clones, over 65% seen once, with about 6% in the top ten. The sample consisted of blood, taken from a patient who underwent chemoradiotherapy. The receptor set was obtained from a human donor with HPV-associated anogenital cancer.

This chain uses TRBV7-2 with TRBJ1-3, with TRBD1 matching over 9 bases. This CDR3 has 15 amino acids. CDR1 is SGHTA, CDR2 FQGNSA, per germline. Trimming at V came to 4 bases and at J to 4 bases, leaving 5 bases not matched to a gene. CDR3 bases: TGTGCCAGCAGCTATGGGACAGGGAAGGGAAACACCATATATTTT. This gives the protein CASSYGTGKGNTIYF.

This clone was detected a few times. The CDR3, as DNA: TGTGCCAGCAGCGTAAGCAGCGGGGGGGCGGTCGGGGCCAACGTCCTGACTTTC. Translated: CASSVSSGGAVGANVLTF. V gene TRBV9 combines with J gene TRBJ2-6; 10 positions match TRBD2. Unmatched junction bases numbered 8, after V lost 1 base and J lost 4 bases. Germline loops: CDR1 SGDLS, CDR2 YYNGEE. CDR3 size: 18 residues.

The V call is TRBV7-9, the J call TRBJ2-3; D is undetermined. This CDR3 spans 14 amino acids. Germline V lookup: CDR1 SEHNR, CDR2 FQNEAQ (reference sequence). The V end lost 2 bases, the J end lost 0 bases, and 6 bases lay between the germline ends. CDR3 protein: CASSLLSSTDTQYF. In DNA, the CDR3 is TGTGCCAGCAGCTTATTATCAAGCACAGATACGCAGTATTTT.

Only one count was recorded for this clone. V is TRBV2 and J is TRBJ1-5; the D gene is possibly TRBD1 (5 bases). CDR3 length equals 15 residues. V shed 7 bases and J shed 6 bases, with 19 bases lying between them. CDR1 is SNHLY, CDR2 FYNNEI, per germline. CDR3 region: CASTLDWGGSQPQHF. CDR3 coding DNA: TGTGCCAGCACCCTAGACTGGGGGGGAAGTCAGCCCCAGCATTTT.

This sequence joins TRBV6-1 and TRBJ1-3; D remains unclear. CDR3 size: 13 residues. Germline CDR1 is MNHNS and CDR2 is SASEGT. V dropped 0 bases and J dropped 15 bases, with 15 bases sitting between them. The CDR3 bases are TGTGCCAGCAGTGAAGCGCAGAGCACCGGGCGATATTTT. Its protein is CASSEAQSTGRYF.

The rearrangement joins TRBV21-1 to TRBJ2-1. TRBV21-1 is tagged as a pseudogene. The CDR3 runs 13 residues. The CDR3: CASSKGEYNEQFF. CDR3 nucleotides: TGTGCCAGCAGCAAAGGGGAATACAATGAGCAGTTCTTC.

The V and J genes are TRBV2 and TRBJ2-7, with D possibly matching TRBD1 (6 bases). The germline gives CDR1 SNHLY, CDR2 FYNNEI. With 5 bases removed from V and 5 bases from J, the gap between germline ends came to 19 bases. The CDR3 consists of 15 residues. The CDR3 DNA reads TGTGCCAGCAGTCTTTGGACAGCCGGGCGCGACGAGCAGTACTTC. Amino acids: CASSLWTAGRDEQYF.

The V and J genes are TRBV4-1 and TRBJ2-2; 11 bases fit TRBD1. Germline V CDR1 and CDR2: MGHRA, YSYEKL. The CDR3 spans 16 residues. V shed 3 bases, J shed 5 bases, and the junction held 5 bases outside the gene matches. As DNA, the CDR3 is TGCGCCAGCAGCCACGGACAGGGGGCGAGAACCGGGGAGCTGTTTTTT. Protein: CASSHGQGARTGELFF.

This chain uses TRBV7-6 with TRBJ2-5, with TRBD2 matching over 11 bases. Germline V CDR1 and CDR2: SGHVS, FNYEAQ. The length of the CDR3 is 15 residues. V lost 4 bases, J lost 4 bases, and 5 bases stayed unmatched. The CDR3 DNA reads TGTGCCAGCAGCTCGGATACTAGCGGGGGAGAGACCCAGTACTTC. Its protein is CASSSDTSGGETQYF.

This sequence joins TRBV30 and TRBJ1-6; tentatively, D is TRBD1 (5 bases). The CDR3 has 14 residues. The V gene's germline CDR1 is GTSNPN and CDR2 SVGIG (reference sequence). Trimming stripped 0 bases from V and 7 bases from J, with 10 bases between. The CDR3 coding sequence is TGTGCCTGGAGTGTAGACAGACAAAATTCACCCCTCCACTTT. It encodes CAWSVDRQNSPLHF.

The chain uses TRBV7-3 and TRBJ1-1; D not certain. Germline CDR1 is SGHTA and CDR2 is FQGTGA. Trimming left V 1 base short and J 5 bases short, with 11 bases between. The CDR3 totals 14 residues. The CDR3 spells CASSLNPDGTEAFF. CDR3 DNA: TGTGCCAGCAGCTTAAACCCTGACGGAACTGAAGCTTTCTTT.

The J gene is TRBJ2-5, the V gene TRBV7-9, with 9 bases that match TRBD1. Germline assignment: CDR1 SEHNR and CDR2 FQNEAQ (reference sequence). The CDR3 runs to 15 residues. The ends lost 5 bases at V and 0 bases at J; junction bases unmatched: 4. This chain's CDR3 is CASSPGDRDQETQYF. The CDR3 DNA sequence: TGTGCCAGCAGCCCGGGGGACAGGGACCAAGAGACCCAGTACTTC.

A few counts support this clone. The J gene is TRBJ2-3, the V gene TRBV9; TRBD2 matches at 8 bases. V trimming: 2 bases; J trimming: 0 bases; junction bases outside the gene matches: 8. CDR3 length: 17 residues. Germline assignment: CDR1 SGDLS and CDR2 YYNGEE. DNA of the CDR3: TGTGCCAGCAGCGTCGCGGGGGGCCCCCGCAGCACAGATACGCAGTATTTT. The encoded protein is CASSVAGGPRSTDTQYF.